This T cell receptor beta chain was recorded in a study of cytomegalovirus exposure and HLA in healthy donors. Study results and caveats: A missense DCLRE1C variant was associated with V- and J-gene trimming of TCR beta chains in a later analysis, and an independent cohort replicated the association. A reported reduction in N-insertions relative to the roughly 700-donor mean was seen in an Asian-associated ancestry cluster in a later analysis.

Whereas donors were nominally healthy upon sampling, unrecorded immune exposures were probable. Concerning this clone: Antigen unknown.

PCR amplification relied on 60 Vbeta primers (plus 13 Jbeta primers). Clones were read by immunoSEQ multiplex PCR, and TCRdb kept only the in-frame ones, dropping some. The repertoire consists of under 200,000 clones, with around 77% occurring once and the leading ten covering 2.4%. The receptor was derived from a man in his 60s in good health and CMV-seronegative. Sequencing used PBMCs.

CDR3 DNA: TGTGCCAGCAGCTTAGTGGGGACAGGAGATGGCTACACCTTC. It is translated as CASSLVGTGDGYTF. The rearrangement joins TRBV7-6 to TRBJ1-2, with TRBD1 matching 8 bases. The V gene's germline CDR1 is SGHVS and CDR2 FNYEAQ. CDR3 size: 14 residues. The trim removed 1 base at V and 6 bases at J, leaving 4 bases unmatched.